This TCR beta chain was identified in a study of cytomegalovirus exposure and HLA in healthy donors. Notes on the study in general: The study found most TCR sequences rare, yet found some public TCRs in many donors. The study listed 164 cytomegalovirus-associated TCR beta chains.

Sequencing was performed with immunoSEQ multiplex PCR; in TCRdb, only in-frame clones are kept and a portion is missing. The sample records 200,000 or so clones, 84% being singletons. Concerning this clone itself: Its antigen is unknown.

V lost 5 bases and J 3 bases, leaving 11 bases between the germline ends. This CDR3 region has 12 residues. CDR1 is SQVTM, CDR2 ANQGSEA, per germline. The source is a woman younger than 45 in good health and CMV-seropositive. Sequencing input: PBMCs. V usage is TRBV29-1 and J usage is TRBJ2-7, with D maybe TRBD1 (5 bases). CDR3 DNA: TGCAGCGTTCTGGGCAGGGACTACGAGCAGTACTTC. The encoded protein is CSVLGRDYEQYF.